This T cell receptor beta chain comes out of a study of T cells in Graves' hyperthyroidism and ophthalmopathy. Study overall: Blood was drawn when the patient was first diagnosed and still untreated.

This clonotype was observed a few times. What it binds is unknown. From RNA transcripts, TCR beta CDR3 regions were amplified. An initial round of RT-PCR targeting the TCR CDR3 relied on the HTBI primer set. TCRdb redid the calling of the multiplex PCR reads with MiXCR, one entry per CDR3 protein. The profile covers approximately 690,000 distinct CDR3 sequences, with under 25% appearing a single time and 34% taken by the ten largest. Broader study findings: Most thyroid clonotypes that were expanded above 0.001 also turned up in blood.

Those patients with uncontrolled infection, other autoimmune disease, pregnancy or lactation were excluded. CDR3 length equals 17 residues. V gave up 2 bases and J gave up 5 bases, with 18 bases separating them. Germline CDR1 reads SGHDN; CDR2 reads FVKESK. The chain joins TRBV14 to TRBJ2-2; D tentatively reads TRBD1 or TRBD2 (7 bases each). Sequenced: blood. The TCR was taken from a man in his thirties or forties with Graves' ophthalmopathy. The CDR3, as DNA: TGTGCCAGCAGCCAACTACGACAGGGACTAATGACCGGGGAGCTGTTTTTT. It translates to CASSQLRQGLMTGELFF.